Below, 12 T cell receptor beta chains from the same sample are listed, as sequenced in a study of breast tumors, draining lymph nodes, adjacent tissues. TCRdb recomputed calls from the multiplex PCR reads with MiXCR, one row per CDR3 protein. The sample contains approximately 130,000 distinct CDR3 sequences, about 20% of which appear only once. Axillary draining lymph nodes of breast cancer patients supplied the node samples. The sample taken for sequencing was axillary lymph node tissue. The receptors were sampled from a female donor with breast cancer. Some clones in this sample may be carry-over from other donors' samples.

Note on this clonotype: A much bigger clone sits one base away, suggesting this may be a read error. This chain connects TRBV20-1 to TRBJ1-5; D may be TRBD1 (5 bases). Germline CDR1 is DFQATT and CDR2 is SNEGSKA (reference sequence). The CDR3 is 12 residues long. The CDR3 bases are TGCAGAGCTAGTTTGGGGGATCAGCCCCAGCATTTT. Its protein product is CRASLGDQPQHF.

This clonotype was seen ten or more times. The chain couples TRBV7-2 to TRBJ2-2; 8 nucleotides line up with TRBD2. The CDR3 length is 17 residues. With 2 bases clipped from V and 2 bases from J, the junction kept 7 bases outside the gene matches. Germline loops: CDR1 SGHTA, CDR2 FQGNSA. CDR3 DNA sequence: TGTGCCAGCAGCTTAAGGATAGCGGGGACCAACACCGGGGAGCTGTTTTTT. This encodes CASSLRIAGTNTGELFF.

As regards this clonotype: This may stem from a read error, because a much larger clone lies one nucleotide away. This chain links TRBV6-5 with TRBJ2-3; 14 bases fit TRBD2. Per the germline V gene, CDR1 is MNHEY and CDR2 is SVGAGI. The CDR3 is made up of 19 amino acids. Losses at the gene ends were 5 bases for V and 0 bases for J; bases not matched to a gene: 10. DNA for the CDR3: TGTGCCAGCAGTCCGGGACTAGCGGGAGTGGGTATTAGCACAGATACGCAGTATTTT. This codes for CASSPGLAGVGISTDTQYF.

This clonotype came up many times. The V and J genes are TRBV12-3 or TRBV12-4 and TRBJ1-4; D uncertain. The CDR3 totals 15 residues. V was trimmed by 3 bases and J by 3 bases, leaving 11 bases between them. The CDR3 is CASSFSDGANEKLFF. Here the CDR3 DNA reads TGTGCCAGCAGTTTTTCGGACGGTGCTAATGAAAAACTGTTTTTT.

This clonotype appeared a few times. The chain joins TRBV27 to TRBJ1-5; 9 positions match TRBD1. The CDR3 runs 14 residues. Germline V gene sequence: CDR1 MNHEY, CDR2 SMNVEV (reference sequence). The ends lost 5 bases at V and 4 bases at J; junction bases unmatched: 3. CDR3 region: CASSAGTGNQPQHF. In nucleotides, the CDR3 is TGTGCCAGCAGTGCCGGGACAGGGAATCAGCCCCAGCATTTT.

As regards this clonotype: A much larger clone lies one base from this, so it may be a read error. The J gene is TRBJ2-5, the V gene TRBV7-9; TRBD1 or TRBD2 may be the D gene (5 bases each). The CDR3 totals 16 residues. From germline, CDR1 is SEHNR and CDR2 FQNEAQ (reference sequence). Trimming removed 5 bases at V and 4 bases at J, with 20 bases between. CDR3 DNA sequence: TGTGCCAGCAGCCTAGGAGCTCCTACAGGAGGAGAGACCCAGTACTTC. This codes for CASSLGAPTGGETQYF.

V gene TRBV10-3 combines with J gene TRBJ1-2; TRBD1 matches 10 bases. With 0 bases clipped from V and 8 bases from J, the junction kept 12 bases outside the gene matches. The CDR3 sequence is 17 residues long. The germline gives CDR1 ENHRY, CDR2 SYGVKD. CDR3: CAISESKGTGAVKGYTF. In DNA form, the CDR3 reads TGTGCCATCAGTGAGTCCAAGGGGACAGGGGCCGTGAAGGGCTACACCTTC.

This clonotype was detected ten times or more. The CDR3 sequence: CASSQSPGLTGEQYF. As DNA, the CDR3 is TGCGCCAGCAGCCAATCGCCGGGCCTAACCGGCGAGCAGTACTTC. The V and J genes are TRBV4-1 and TRBJ2-7; D uncertain. V gave up 2 bases and J gave up 6 bases, with 17 bases separating them. This CDR3 spans 15 amino acids. Germline CDR1 MGHRA, CDR2 YSYEKL.

This chain uses TRBV3-1 with TRBJ2-7; TRBD2 matches at 7 bases. V shed 1 base, J shed 4 bases, and the junction held 7 bases outside the gene matches. From germline, CDR1 is LGHDT and CDR2 YNNKEL (reference sequence). This CDR3 has 15 residues. CDR3 nucleotides: TGTGCCAGCAGCCAAGGCTTAGCGGGCGGGTACGAGCAGTACTTC. This codes for CASSQGLAGGYEQYF.

Ten or more counts support this clonotype. V is TRBV7-2 and J is TRBJ2-7; 7 nucleotides agree with TRBD2. CDR3 size: 13 residues. Germline lookup yields CDR1 SGHTA and CDR2 FQGNSA. V gave up 5 bases and J gave up 7 bases; unmatched junction bases: 8. In nucleotides, the CDR3 is TGTGCCAGCAGCCAGGGAGGGGACGGAGAGCAGTACTTC. The encoded protein is CASSQGGDGEQYF.

This clonotype was recorded at least ten times. The chain combines TRBV6-5 with TRBJ2-1; a weak D match, TRBD2 (5 bases). The ends were cut back, 5 bases at V and 10 bases at J, with 15 bases in the middle. The CDR3 sequence is 13 residues long. CDR1 MNHEY and CDR2 SVGAGI come from the germline V gene. CDR3 nucleotide sequence: TGTGCCAGCAGTAGTCCCCGGGGTGGGGAGCAGTTCTTC. Protein sequence: CASSSPRGGEQFF.

This clonotype was counted at least ten times. This rearrangement joins TRBV7-2 to TRBJ1-4; TRBD1 might be the D (6 bases). V lost 5 bases to trimming and J lost 8 bases, with 15 bases between them. The CDR3 sequence is 14 residues long. Looked up from germline, CDR1 is SGHTA and CDR2 is FQGNSA. The CDR3 bases are TGTGCCAGCAGCCGAGCTCAGGGGTACGAAAAACTGTTTTTT. Translated, it gives CASSRAQGYEKLFF.